The entry below gives a single T cell receptor (beta chain) sequence along with its context. TCRdb's table, derived via immunoSEQ multiplex PCR, lists solely in-frame clones and lacks some. The sample records under 200,000 clones, 79% being singletons. The entry originates in a study of blood T cell repertoires in COVID-19. The overall study: The United States, Italy and Spain supplied acute and convalescent COVID-19 samples.

The J segment lost 7 bases and the V segment lost 6 bases, leaving 5 bases of the junction unmatched. CDR3 length: 13 amino acids. The chain couples TRBV12-3 or TRBV12-4 to TRBJ2-1; 8 positions agree with TRBD1. This TCR came from a woman aged 70 to 79 in a cohort exposed to, infected with or recovered from COVID-19 (not recorded which). Sequenced input: PBMCs or T cells enriched from blood (not recorded which). The chain's CDR3 is CASRGQEWNEQFF. CDR3 sequence (DNA): TGTGCCAGCAGGGGACAGGAATGGAATGAGCAGTTCTTC.